Described below is a single TCR beta chain sequence and its context. Antigen: not known. This sample stems from a study of T cells expressing NK-cell markers. Whole-study results and caveats: About six donors showed dominant NKG2C+ clonotypes comprising about 1.0-7.0% of their CD8+ T cells.

TCRdb reanalyzed the 5' RACE reads and collapses them to one entry per CDR3 protein, without DNA. The sample totals some 390,000 distinct CDR3 sequences. There are 14 residues in the CDR3. CDR1 SGHAT and CDR2 FQNNGV come from the germline V gene. The receptor comes from a woman in her forties or fifties in good health. The sample comprised blood T cells: a sorted CD56 or NKG2C T cell subset, CD4+ or CD8+ T cells, or bulk PBMC T cells (not recorded which). V usage is TRBV11-2 and J usage is TRBJ1-2; TCRdb proposes TRBD1, but this gene call is untestable without DNA. CDR3: CASSPKNSGLIYTF.